The T cell receptor (beta chain) described here comes from a study of metastatic and nonmetastatic thyroid tumors (dated by TCRdb to about 2020). Turning to the overall study: Repertoires from peripheral blood and from tumor or nodule tissue samples of malignant and benign thyroid patients were compared. General findings and caveats noted by the study authors: TCR beta diversity was reported as significantly higher in malignant tumors than in benign nodules, in both blood and tumor samples.

CDR1 and CDR2, per the germline V gene, are SQVTM and ANQGSEA. The CDR3 measures 16 amino acids from cysteine to phenylalanine. Only the CDR3 DNA is retained, 48 bases long and in frame from the first base. No patient had received any treatment before thyroid surgery. Patient clinical samples collected from about 2011 to 2018 were retrospectively analysed using T-cell receptor beta sequencing. This clone was counted at least ten times. No cognate antigen has been identified for it. The sample holds no much larger clone one base away, and base qualities are not on file. Libraries were made using PCR. Instrument used: Illumina HiSeq 4000. High-throughput sequencing was used to profile the CDR3 region of the TCR beta-chain in every patient. As for the original processing: The researchers built a classifier to tell apart papillary thyroid cancer patients with distant metastasis, based on CDR3 differences among clinicopathological groups. The Shannon index was used to assess repertoire diversity, and the Morisita-Horn index was used to assess tumor-blood repertoire similarity. Using fastp at Q25 and MiXCR, TCRdb reprocessed the public reads and kept productive beta chains. TCRdb's processing, not the authors', yielded these V and J calls. Across this sample there are 35,000 to 50,000 clones, with about 12% seen only once. Roughly 9% of the sample is in the top ten clones.

The receptor was derived from a male donor with papillary thyroid cancer or a benign thyroid nodule (not recorded which). Some clones in this sample may be carry-over from other donors' samples. The chain is assembled from TRBV29-1 and TRBJ2-5; 14 bases in between match TRBD2. The sequenced sample consisted of blood. The sequenced DNA is TGCAGGAGAAGGGGACTAGCGGGAGTGGGCCTCGAGACCCAGTACTTC. Translated, it reads CRRRGLAGVGLETQYF.